This T cell receptor (beta chain) was observed in a study of CD8+CD57+ T cells in acquired aplastic anemia. On the study more broadly: DNA from sorted CD4+ and CD8+ cells averaged around 3.5 ug.

Overall study findings and caveats: A significant difference in CD8+ Simpson's diversity between patients and controls was not found. Comparison of patients with controls identified around 28 shared CD8+ CDR3 sequences.

CDR3 and TCR beta VDJ profiling relied on a genomic DNA template. TCRdb redid the calling of the reads with MiXCR, one entry per CDR3 protein. Of 450,000 to 550,000 distinct CDR3 sequences listed, more than 25% were seen once; the top ten hold approximately 0.82%. This CDR3 is 14 amino acids long. Trimming left V 1 base short and J 3 bases short, with 13 bases between. In germline, CDR1 is DFQATT, CDR2 SNEGSKA (reference sequence). The sample holds a few counts of this clonotype. Its target is unknown. Those patients picked for sequencing had displayed CD8+CD57+ cell expansion on flow cytometry. Severe acquired aplastic anemia was present in every patient.

The sequenced material came from sorted CD4+, CD8+, or CD8+CD57+ T cells (not recorded which) from PBMCs. This clonotype was obtained from a human donor with aplastic anemia. The chain couples TRBV20-1 to TRBJ2-7; maybe TRBD2 (5 bases). The DNA of the CDR3 is TGCAGTGCTAGAGCCCGCGGACTTGGCTACGAGCAGTACTTC. Translated, it gives CSARARGLGYEQYF.